A selection of T cell receptor beta chains follows, all from one sample in a study of cytomegalovirus exposure and HLA in healthy donors. Only in-frame clones appear in the TCRdb table, and some are missing; sequencing was by immunoSEQ multiplex PCR. This sample's clone table lists fewer than 250,000 clones. The sample comprised PBMCs. These receptors originate from a woman aged 25 to 39 in good health and CMV-seropositive. Both conserved end residues are part of each CDR3. The order of the fields is J gene, V gene, D gene, CDR3 protein, CDR3 DNA. D genes are given only for firm matches.

TRBJ2-2 | TRBV7-2 | NA | CASSKTGQENTGELFF | TGTGCCAGCAGCAAAACGGGACAAGAGAACACCGGGGAGCTGTTTTTT
TRBJ1-2 | TRBV7-8 | TRBD1 | CASSLAGTGDIYGYTF | TGTGCCAGCAGCTTAGCCGGGACAGGGGATATCTATGGCTACACCTTC
TRBJ2-7 | TRBV9 | NA | CASSVGTVPTPEEQYF | TGTGCCAGCAGCGTAGGGACAGTGCCCACGCCGGAAGAGCAGTACTTC
TRBJ1-2 | TRBV6-5 | TRBD1 | CASSRQGTDGYTF | TGTGCCAGCAGTCGACAGGGGACGGATGGCTACACCTTC
TRBJ1-4 | TRBV28 | NA | CASSLSGVNEKLFF | TGTGCCAGCAGTTTATCGGGGGTTAATGAAAAACTGTTTTTT
TRBJ1-2 | TRBV10-1 | TRBD1 | CASSQNPRDSLLYGYTF | TGCGCCAGCAGCCAAAACCCCCGGGACAGCCTTCTATATGGCTACACCTTC
TRBJ2-7 | TRBV2 | TRBD2 | CASSESEAGAVYEQYF | TGTGCCAGCAGTGAATCCGAAGCGGGAGCGGTTTACGAGCAGTACTTC
TRBJ1-6 | TRBV29-1 | NA | CSVRLDRDSPLHF | TGCAGCGTTCGACTAGATCGGGATTCACCCCTCCACTTT
TRBJ1-2 | TRBV7-9 | TRBD1 | CASSRGTGEGYTF | TGTGCCAGCAGCCGGGGGACAGGGGAGGGCTACACCTTC
TRBJ2-3 | TRBV5-8 | NA | CASSTSGTDTQYF | TGTGCCAGCAGCACCAGCGGCACAGATACGCAGTATTTT
TRBJ2-7 | TRBV28 | NA | CASTLRAIARSYEQYF | TGTGCCAGCACCTTGCGTGCCATAGCGAGATCCTACGAGCAGTACTTC
TRBJ1-5 | TRBV19 | NA | CASSPREDQPQHF | TGTGCCAGTAGCCCCAGGGAGGATCAGCCCCAGCATTTT
TRBJ1-5 | TRBV6-6 | NA | CASSYPSPQHF | TGTGCCAGCAGTTACCCCTCGCCCCAGCATTTT
TRBJ1-2 | TRBV5-6 | TRBD1 | CASSRQGENYGYTF | TGTGCCAGCAGCAGACAGGGGGAAAACTATGGCTACACCTTC
TRBJ1-1 | TRBV18 | NA | CASSPQPQGSLTPEAFF | TGTGCCAGCTCACCACAGCCTCAGGGGTCGCTTACACCCGAAGCTTTCTTT
TRBJ1-2 | TRBV2 | NA | CASSERTLYGYTF | TGTGCCAGCAGTGAAAGGACACTCTATGGCTACACCTTC
TRBJ1-1 | TRBV6-5 | TRBD1 | CASSYSGQANTEAFF | TGTGCCAGCAGTTACAGCGGACAGGCAAACACTGAAGCTTTCTTT
TRBJ2-7 | TRBV5-1 | NA | CASAGPDRVIEQYF | TGCGCCAGCGCAGGGCCGGACAGAGTAATCGAGCAGTACTTC
TRBJ2-5 | TRBV9 | TRBD2 | CASSVGGSLGETQYF | TGTGCCAGCAGCGTGGGCGGGAGTCTTGGGGAGACCCAGTACTTC
TRBJ2-1 | TRBV6-4 | NA | CASSERTDNEQFF | TGTGCCAGCAGTGAGAGGACAGACAATGAGCAGTTCTTC
TRBJ1-1 | TRBV6-5 | NA | CASTLGGGLNTEAFF | TGTGCCAGCACCTTAGGAGGCGGATTGAACACTGAAGCTTTCTTT
TRBJ2-7 | TRBV10-3 | NA | CAISAHGGSSYEQYF | TGTGCCATCAGTGCACATGGGGGCAGCTCCTACGAGCAGTACTTC
TRBJ1-2 | TRBV10-3 | TRBD1 | CAIRLDLQSQGAPYGYTF | TGTGCCATCAGACTGGACCTACAGAGTCAGGGGGCTCCCTATGGCTACACCTTC
TRBJ1-5 | TRBV4-1 | NA | CASSHRTEGDQPQHF | TGCGCCAGCAGCCACCGGACAGAGGGGGATCAGCCCCAGCATTTT
TRBJ1-4 | TRBV7-6 | TRBD1 | CASSNGQGWGEKLFF | TGTGCCAGCAGCAACGGACAGGGTTGGGGTGAAAAACTGTTTTTT
TRBJ1-2 | TRBV28 | NA | CASSLFAGIPTNYGYTF | TGTGCCAGCAGTTTATTTGCAGGGATACCGACTAACTATGGCTACACCTTC
TRBJ2-1 | TRBV6-6 | TRBD2 | CASTPGLAYYNEQFF | TGTGCCAGCACCCCCGGACTAGCGTACTACAATGAGCAGTTCTTC
TRBJ2-3 | TRBV10-1 | TRBD2 | CASTGGPSPDTQYF | TGCGCCAGCACGGGGGGGCCCAGTCCAGATACGCAGTATTTT
TRBJ2-1 | TRBV6-5 | TRBD2 | CASSYSGRWNEQFF | TGTGCCAGCAGCTACAGCGGGAGATGGAATGAGCAGTTCTTC
TRBJ1-2 | TRBV27 | TRBD1 | CASSPQGNYGYTF | TGTGCCAGCAGTCCACAGGGGAACTATGGCTACACCTTC
TRBJ2-7 | TRBV30 | TRBD1 | CAWSGGNPPGGPGSEQYF | TGTGCCTGGAGTGGCGGCAACCCTCCAGGGGGCCCGGGGAGCGAGCAGTACTTC
TRBJ1-6 | TRBV25-1 | NA | CASRVTGTHNSPLHF | TGTGCCAGCAGGGTTACCGGGACTCATAATTCACCCCTCCACTTT
TRBJ2-7 | TRBV7-9 | NA | CASSSRNRVEQYF | TGTGCCAGCAGCTCCAGAAACAGGGTCGAGCAGTACTTC
TRBJ2-2 | TRBV19 | TRBD1 | CASSIPGGKGELFF | TGTGCCAGTAGTATCCCAGGGGGAAAGGGGGAGCTGTTTTTT
TRBJ1-1 | TRBV6-5 | TRBD1 | CASSLMTGSVATEAFF | TGTGCCAGCAGTTTGATGACAGGGTCGGTGGCCACTGAAGCTTTCTTT
TRBJ2-1 | TRBV5-5 | NA | CASSSDFYEQFF | TGTGCCAGCAGCTCGGACTTTTATGAGCAGTTCTTC
TRBJ2-3 | TRBV18 | NA | CASSPPSGLPEDTQYF | TGTGCCAGCTCACCTCCCTCTGGACTGCCGGAAGATACGCAGTATTTT
TRBJ1-2 | TRBV9 | TRBD1 | CASSIDRVPGYTF | TGTGCCAGCAGCATCGACAGGGTTCCTGGCTACACCTTC
TRBJ2-1 | TRBV4-1 | NA | CASSQEGGGYNEQFF | TGCGCCAGCAGCCAAGAGGGAGGAGGGTACAATGAGCAGTTCTTC
TRBJ2-5 | TRBV7-7 | TRBD1 | CASSIDREETQYF | TGTGCCAGCAGCATAGACAGGGAAGAGACCCAGTACTTC
TRBJ2-5 | TRBV7-9 | NA | CASSLVERQYQETQYF | TGTGCCAGCAGCTTAGTGGAGAGACAGTACCAAGAGACCCAGTACTTC
TRBJ1-2 | TRBV4-3 | TRBD1 | CASSQGDRDNYGYTF | TGCGCCAGCAGCCAAGGGGACAGAGATAACTATGGCTACACCTTC
TRBJ1-6 | TRBV11-2 | NA | CASSFPASSSYNSPLHF | TGTGCCAGCAGCTTCCCAGCGTCGAGCTCCTATAATTCACCCCTCCACTTT
TRBJ2-5 | TRBV5-1 | NA | CASPAEETQYF | TGCGCCAGCCCGGCGGAGGAGACCCAGTACTTC
TRBJ2-1 | TRBV19 | TRBD2 | CASGLAAYNEQFF | TGTGCCAGTGGTCTAGCGGCCTACAATGAGCAGTTCTTC
TRBJ1-2 | TRBV2 | NA | CASSVEGEGYGYTF | TGTGCCAGTTCTGTGGAGGGTGAGGGCTATGGCTACACCTTC
TRBJ1-2 | TRBV9 | TRBD1 | CASSVAGGGGYGYTF | TGTGCCAGCAGCGTAGCAGGAGGGGGCGGCTATGGCTACACCTTC
TRBJ2-7 | TRBV11-2 | TRBD1 | CASSLGRQGQGWYEQYF | TGTGCCAGCAGCTTAGGCAGACAGGGACAGGGGTGGTACGAGCAGTACTTC
TRBJ1-2 | TRBV7-9 | NA | CASSSFREAAGYTF | TGTGCCAGCAGCTCTTTCAGGGAAGCAGCCGGCTACACCTTC
TRBJ1-4 | TRBV6-5 | NA | CASSYSPTGSNEKLFF | TGTGCCAGCAGTTACTCCCCAACAGGGTCTAATGAAAAACTGTTTTTT
TRBJ2-2 | TRBV7-2 | NA | CASSSSLTGELFF | TGTGCCAGCAGCTCGTCTCTGACAGGGGAGCTGTTTTTT
TRBJ2-7 | TRBV4-1 | NA | CASSQDYRADSYEQYF | TGCGCCAGCAGCCAAGATTACAGGGCGGACTCCTACGAGCAGTACTTC
TRBJ1-3 | TRBV14 | TRBD1 | CASSPLGTGGSGNTIYF | TGTGCCAGCAGCCCACTGGGGACAGGGGGATCTGGAAACACCATATATTTT
TRBJ1-2 | TRBV2 | NA | CASIVYGYTF | TGTGCCAGTATAGTCTATGGCTACACCTTC
TRBJ2-1 | TRBV6-6 | TRBD1 | CASSYIIDRDLFF | TGTGCCAGCAGTTACATAATCGACAGGGATTTGTTCTTC